The text below deals with one T cell receptor (beta chain). This sample is drawn from a study of cytomegalovirus exposure and HLA in healthy donors. CDR1 is SGHAT and CDR2 is FQNNGV in the germline V gene. The CDR3 totals 17 residues. Trimming left V 5 bases short and J 0 bases short, with 19 bases between. The primer mix had 60 Vbeta and 13 Jbeta primers. Sequencing used immunoSEQ multiplex PCR; TCRdb keeps in-frame clones, though not all of them. The data hold about 170,000 clones, with under 80% observed a single time. The chain uses TRBV11-2 and TRBJ1-1; D may be TRBD1 (5 bases). The sequence was collected from a human donor in good health. Sequenced input: PBMCs. The CDR3 nucleotides read TGTGCCAGCAGCCCCGCAGGGTCCGGGGGGTTGAACACTGAAGCTTTCTTT. Its protein is CASSPAGSGGLNTEAFF. Variable domain in full (rest from reference TRBV11-2 and TRBJ1-1): EAGVAQSPRYKIIEKRQSVAFWCNPISGHATLYWYQQILGQGPKLLIQFQNNGVVDDSQLPKDRFSAERLKGVDSTLKIQPAKLEDSAVYLCASSPAGSGGLNTEAFFGQGTRLTVV.